There are a few counts of the clone carrying this T cell receptor beta chain. Its antigen is not known. The data were taken from a study of response to subunit inactivated influenza vaccine. Study results and caveats: Authors suggested each seasonal flu vaccination may recruit only limited numbers of new T cells.

MiXCR was run by TCRdb on the RT-PCR reads, yielding one entry per CDR3 protein. Among under 850,000 distinct CDR3 sequences listed, roughly 20% were seen once. Sequencing was performed on PBMCs from blood, taken 4 to 6 days after vaccination. This sequence was found in a man aged 50-60 years who received an inactivated influenza vaccine.

The CDR3 DNA follows: TGTGCCAGCAGTGGAACCTGGTCTAGCGGGGGGTCTTCCTACGAGCAGTACTTC. It codes for CASSGTWSSGGSSYEQYF. The chain combines TRBV2 with TRBJ2-7, with 11 bases fitting TRBD2. Losses at the gene ends were 4 bases for V and 1 base for J; bases not matched to a gene: 12. This CDR3 has 18 amino acids. Germline-derived CDR1 and CDR2 are SNHLY and FYNNEI.